This TCR beta chain came from a study of T-cell reconstitution after alpha-beta-depleted transplantation in children. Trimming took 4 bases from V and 4 from J; bases not matched to a gene: 1. There are 13 residues in the CDR3. CDR1 and CDR2 from the germline V gene are SGHTA and FQGNSA. The authors prepared the TCRbeta library with unique molecular identifiers. From the PCR reads, TCRdb called clonotypes with MiXCR, one entry per CDR3 protein. This sample has over 150,000 distinct CDR3 sequences, with 11% found just once. This clonotype was recorded many times. Its antigen is not identified. General study results and limits: Roughly two months post-transplant, alpha-beta T cells reportedly originated from several hundred graft clones that had expanded. Some patients' high day-60 TCRbeta diversity was attributed to recipient cells surviving conditioning.

This material consisted of PBMCs, taken before TCRalphabeta/CD19-depleted stem cell transplant. The source of this sequence is a boy between 2 and 15 years old with acute myeloid leukemia, due to receive a stem cell transplant. This chain connects TRBV7-2 to TRBJ2-3, with 8 bases fitting TRBD1. Here the CDR3 reads CASSWGQADTQYF. CDR3 coding DNA: TGTGCCAGCAGCTGGGGACAGGCAGATACGCAGTATTTT.